These 29 T cell receptor beta chains were sequenced from one sample in a study of blood T cells in healthy people across ages. A second PCR, run for roughly 7 to 12 cycles, used a sample-barcoded 5' primer plus a J-beta primer mix. TCRdb passed the 5' RACE reads through MiXCR, listing each CDR3 protein once. The data show over a million distinct CDR3 sequences, 40% to 50% seen once. Sequenced material: blood. These receptors all stem from a woman aged 55-75 years in good health.

The chain carries TRBV28 and TRBJ2-7; no reliable D call. The assigned J gene may be wrong: the sequence end matches TRBJ2-5 better. Germline values: CDR1 MDHEN, CDR2 SYDVKM. CDR3 length: 12 amino acids. DNA of the CDR3: TGTGCCAGCGTGGGGATAAAAGAGACCCAGTACTTC. Amino acid sequence: CASVGIKETQYF.

This clonotype has a handful of counts. This sequence joins TRBV20-1 and TRBJ1-2; D uncertain. This CDR3 contains 11 residues. Germline assignment: CDR1 DFQATT and CDR2 SNEGSKA (reference sequence). V lost 5 bases to trimming and J lost 3 bases, with 7 bases between them. The CDR3 region has the DNA TGCAGTGCTGGTGGGGACTATGGCTACACCTTC. Its translation: CSAGGDYGYTF.

The chain has TRBV5-1 and TRBJ2-1; 8 bases are a match to TRBD1. The CDR3 covers 13 residues. Per the germline V gene, CDR1 is SGHRS and CDR2 is YFSETQ. V dropped 2 bases and J dropped 10; count of bases not matched to a gene: 5. CDR3 loop: CASSFPGGYEQFF. In nucleotides, the CDR3 is TGCGCCAGCAGCTTCCCAGGGGGCTACGAGCAGTTCTTC.

The chain joins TRBV7-9 to TRBJ2-7, with D tentatively TRBD1 (6 bases). The germline V gene has CDR1 SEHNR and CDR2 FQNEAQ (reference sequence). V dropped 5 bases and J dropped 3 bases, with 17 bases sitting between them. The CDR3 sequence is 15 residues long. CDR3: CASSNVQGVFYEQYF. DNA for the CDR3: TGTGCCAGCAGCAATGTACAGGGAGTATTCTACGAGCAGTACTTC.

The chain joins TRBV7-9 to TRBJ2-7; TRBD2 is a possible D gene (5 bases). The CDR3 is made up of 14 amino acids. CDR1 is SEHNR, CDR2 FQNEAQ, per germline (reference sequence). With 5 bases removed from V and 7 bases from J, the gap between germline ends came to 18 bases. The CDR3 is CASSAPVARGEQYF. The CDR3 DNA reads TGTGCCAGCAGCGCCCCGGTGGCCCGAGGGGAGCAGTACTTC.

The DNA for the CDR3 is TGCGCCAGCAGCTTTACCGGGACAGGCCTCTACGAGCAGTACTTC. Translation: CASSFTGTGLYEQYF. The V gene is TRBV5-1, the J gene TRBJ2-7; 8 bases are a match to TRBD1. Trimming cost V 2 bases and J 3 bases; bases outside gene matches: 7. CDR1 and CDR2 (germline): SGHRS, YFSETQ. This CDR3 comprises 15 residues. Filled out from reference TRBV5-1 and TRBJ2-7, the complete variable domain reads KAGVTQTPRYLIKTRGQQVTLSCSPISGHRSVSWYQQTPGQGLQFLFEYFSETQRNKGNFPGRFSGRQFSNSRSEMNVSTLELGDSALYLCASSFTGTGLYEQYFGPGTRLTVT.

CDR3 nucleotides: TGCGCCAGCAGCTTGGCCGGCAGTCCTCAAGAGACCCAGTACTTC. Encoded protein: CASSLAGSPQETQYF. The chain links TRBV5-1 to TRBJ2-5; D gene unclear. Germline CDR1 is SGHRS and CDR2 is YFSETQ. V was clipped by 0 bases and J by 2 bases, with 11 bases between them. This CDR3 is 15 amino acids long. The full variable domain, its missing parts supplied by reference TRBV5-1 and TRBJ2-5, is KAGVTQTPRYLIKTRGQQVTLSCSPISGHRSVSWYQQTPGQGLQFLFEYFSETQRNKGNFPGRFSGRQFSNSRSEMNVSTLELGDSALYLCASSLAGSPQETQYFGPGTRLLVL.

The rearrangement uses TRBV20-1 and TRBJ2-5; TRBD2 might be the D (6 bases). Germline V gene sequence: CDR1 DFQATT, CDR2 SNEGSKA (reference sequence). Trimming removed 2 bases from V and 5 bases from J, with 15 bases in between. The CDR3 runs 14 residues. The chain's CDR3 is CSARPRNRGETQYF. In DNA, the CDR3 is TGCAGTGCTAGACCACGAAACCGGGGGGAGACCCAGTACTTC.

This sequence joins TRBV7-9 and TRBJ2-2; 10 bases align to TRBD2. The CDR3 runs to 17 residues. Germline lookup yields CDR1 SEHNR and CDR2 FQNEAQ (reference sequence). J was trimmed by 4 bases and V by 6 bases; bases with no gene match: 11. The CDR3 DNA is TGTGCCAGCAGTCAGGCTAGCGGGAGACTGGGCACCGGGGAGCTGTTTTTT. This gives the protein CASSQASGRLGTGELFF.

This clonotype was counted a single time. The chain is built from TRBV18 and TRBJ2-7; perhaps TRBD1 as D (6 bases). Germline V CDR1 and CDR2: KGHSH, LQKENI. Between the trimmed V and J ends, which lost 5 bases and 3 bases, there was a span of 14 bases. This CDR3 is 14 amino acids long. For the CDR3, the DNA is TGTGCCAGCTCAACAGGGTTGTCACTCTACGAGCAGTACTTC. Amino acids: CASSTGLSLYEQYF. The complete variable domain, with remaining parts taken from reference TRBV18 and TRBJ2-7, reads NAGVMQNPRHLVRRRGQEARLRCSPMKGHSHVYWYRQLPEEGLKFMVYLQKENIIDESGMPKERFSAEFPKEGPSILRIQQVVRGDSAAYFCASSTGLSLYEQYFGPGTRLTVT.

The chain joins TRBV2 to TRBJ2-5; a possible D gene is TRBD2 (5 bases). Germline-derived CDR1 and CDR2 are SNHLY and FYNNEI. CDR3 length: 16 amino acids. V dropped 5 bases and J dropped 2 bases, with 18 bases sitting between them. The DNA of the CDR3 is TGTGCCAGCAGTCATTTGCGGGTTAGGATACAAGAGACCCAGTACTTC. Protein product: CASSHLRVRIQETQYF.

This clonotype has a handful of counts. This chain joins TRBV10-2 and TRBJ2-7; maybe TRBD2 (5 bases). Trimming shortened V by 0 bases and J by 6 bases, and 12 bases separated the two germline ends. This CDR3 region has 14 residues. Germline assignment: CDR1 WSHSY and CDR2 SAAADI. The CDR3 nucleotides are TGCGCCAGCAGTGAGTCAACCCGGACTCGCGAGCAGTACTTC. This sequence encodes CASSESTRTREQYF.

This rearrangement joins TRBV27 to TRBJ1-5, with a possible D match to TRBD1 (5 bases). The CDR3 is 15 amino acids. V dropped 6 bases and J dropped 0 bases, with 12 bases sitting between them. CDR1 and CDR2 from the germline V gene are MNHEY and SMNVEV (reference sequence). CDR3 sequence reads: CASRPGLNSNQPQHF. In DNA, the CDR3 is TGTGCCAGCAGGCCGGGACTTAATAGCAATCAGCCCCAGCATTTT.

Notes on this clonotype: Germline and junction disagree at one end, which may indicate a read error. J is TRBJ2-7 and V is TRBV27; TRBD1 matches at 8 bases. From germline, CDR1 is MNHEY and CDR2 SMNVEV (reference sequence). CDR3 size: 14 residues. CDR3 sequence: CAGSKRTGMHEQYF. The CDR3 DNA follows: TGTGCCGGCAGTAAACGGACAGGGATGCACGAGCAGTACTTC.

This chain connects TRBV5-1 to TRBJ2-5, with D tentatively TRBD1 or TRBD2 (5 bases each). The CDR3 runs 12 residues. The V and J ends lost 8 bases and 11 bases respectively, with 19 bases between them. CDR1 is SGHRS and CDR2 is YFSETQ in the germline V gene. The CDR3 sequence: CASGTAYNEQYF. DNA for the CDR3: TGCGCCAGTGGGACGGCCTACAATGAGCAGTACTTC.

This clonotype appeared a few times. The rearrangement joins TRBV10-1 to TRBJ2-7; D possibly uses TRBD1 or TRBD2 (5 bases each). Germline CDR1 and CDR2: WNHNN and SYGVQD (reference sequence). V shed 3 bases and J shed 10 bases, with 13 bases lying between them. This CDR3 comprises 12 residues. DNA for the CDR3: TGCGCCAGCAGTGAAGGCAGAGGGGCCCAGTACTTC. Translation: CASSEGRGAQYF.

This CDR3 reads CASSSGTSGGSTYEQFF. The CDR3 nucleotides are TGCGCCAGCAGCTCCGGGACTAGCGGGGGATCAACCTATGAGCAGTTCTTC. This chain links TRBV5-1 with TRBJ2-1, with 14 nucleotides matching TRBD2. This CDR3 has 17 amino acids. CDR1 is SGHRS, CDR2 YFSETQ, per germline. V was pared by 3 bases and J by 8 bases, with 10 bases of the junction left unmatched.

This sequence joins TRBV29-1 and TRBJ2-1; 10 bases are shared with TRBD1. J was trimmed by 15 bases and V by 7 bases; bases with no gene match: 12. The CDR3 is 12 residues long. Per the germline V gene, CDR1 is SQVTM and CDR2 is ANQGSEA. Written as DNA, the CDR3 is TGCAGCGCCGGACCAGGACAGGGGGAACCGTTCTTC. Amino acid sequence: CSAGPGQGEPFF.

The chain uses TRBV7-2 and TRBJ2-1; D is perhaps TRBD2 (6 bases). This CDR3 is built from 19 residues. The V end lost 1 base, the J end lost 2 bases, and 21 bases lay between the germline ends. In germline, CDR1 is SGHTA, CDR2 FQGNSA. CDR3: CASSLDSKTSRRTYNEQFF. CDR3 in DNA: TGTGCCAGCAGCTTAGACTCCAAAACTAGCAGGAGGACCTACAATGAGCAGTTCTTC. Drawing the rest from reference TRBV7-2 and TRBJ2-1, the complete variable domain is GAGVSQSPSNKVTEKGKDVELRCDPISGHTALYWYRQSLGQGLEFLIYFQGNSAPDKSGLPSDRFSAERTGGSVSTLTIQRTQQEDSAVYLCASSLDSKTSRRTYNEQFFGPGTRLTVL.

In this sample, this clonotype turned up a few times. The V call is TRBV3-1, the J call TRBJ1-1; TRBD1 is a possible D gene (6 bases). The CDR3 has 14 amino acids. The germline V gene encodes CDR1 LGHDT and CDR2 YNNKEL (reference sequence). V was trimmed by 4 bases and J by 5 bases, leaving 14 bases between them. The CDR3 is CASSPGVERTEAFF. CDR3 bases: TGTGCCAGCAGCCCAGGGGTCGAGAGGACTGAAGCTTTCTTT.

This clonotype was observed a few times. The chain links TRBV13 to TRBJ2-7; 8 nucleotides match TRBD1. V shed 5 bases and J 5 bases; nucleotides not matched to a gene: 5. CDR3 length equals 13 residues. The germline CDR1 and CDR2 sequences are PRHDT and FYEKMQ (reference sequence). CDR3 nucleotide sequence: TGTGCCAGCAGCCCGACAGGGGTAGACGAGCAGTACTTC. This sequence encodes CASSPTGVDEQYF.

The V gene is TRBV28, the J gene TRBJ2-3, with D maybe TRBD1 (6 bases). In germline, CDR1 is MDHEN, CDR2 SYDVKM. Trimming took 3 bases from V and 7 from J, leaving 17 bases between them. CDR3 length: 15 amino acids. CDR3 residues: CASSLGRGGLNTQYF. CDR3 DNA: TGTGCCAGCAGTTTGGGCAGGGGCGGGTTGAATACGCAGTATTTT.

The CDR3 sequence: CAYGDGKYEQYF. Here the CDR3 DNA reads TGTGCCTACGGGGACGGGAAGTACGAGCAGTACTTC. The V gene is TRBV28, the J gene TRBJ2-7; D could derive from TRBD1 or TRBD2 (5 bases each). V dropped 11 bases and J dropped 4 bases, with 15 bases sitting between them. There are 12 residues in the CDR3. Germline V gene data show CDR1 as MDHEN and CDR2 as SYDVKM.

This clonotype has a handful of counts. The chain carries TRBV28 and TRBJ2-3; D uncertain. The V end was cut by 3 bases, the J end by 0 bases, with 10 bases between. The CDR3 consists of 15 residues. The V gene's germline CDR1 is MDHEN and CDR2 SYDVKM. CDR3 in amino acids: CASSFDLPSTDTQYF. The CDR3 bases are TGTGCCAGCAGTTTCGACTTGCCTAGCACAGATACGCAGTATTTT.

Many counts were recorded for this clonotype. The chain uses TRBV29-1 and TRBJ2-7, with a tentative D call TRBD2 (5 bases). CDR3 length equals 12 residues. V lost 0 bases, J lost 6 bases, and 9 bases lay in between. Germline-derived CDR1 and CDR2 are SQVTM and ANQGSEA. DNA of the CDR3: TGCAGCGTTGAAGAGCCCGGGGTCGAGCAGTACTTC. Translation: CSVEEPGVEQYF.

The chain employs TRBV13 and TRBJ2-7; TRBD1 aligns across 9 bases. The CDR3 is made up of 15 amino acids. J was trimmed by 3 bases and V by 3 bases; bases with no gene match: 6. CDR1 and CDR2 (germline): PRHDT, FYEKMQ (reference sequence). CDR3 coding DNA: TGTGCCAGCAGCTTCCGGGACAGGGCAAACTACGAGCAGTACTTC. It yields the protein CASSFRDRANYEQYF.

Regarding this clonotype: A clone one base away is much larger, so this may be a read error. This chain links TRBV3-1 with TRBJ2-1; 7 nucleotides line up with TRBD2. V trimming: 2 bases; J trimming: 5 bases; junction bases outside the gene matches: 9. The CDR3 consists of 16 residues. CDR1 LGHDT and CDR2 YNNKEL come from the germline V gene (reference sequence). CDR3 in amino acids: CASSQRAGDIDNEQFF. DNA for the CDR3: TGTGCCAGCAGCCAAAGGGCGGGAGATATCGACAATGAGCAGTTCTTC.

The genes are TRBV29-1 and TRBJ1-1; no firm D call. The CDR3 length is 11 residues. Germline lookup yields CDR1 SQVTM and CDR2 ANQGSEA. V lost 6 bases to trimming and J lost 5 bases, with 10 bases between them. The CDR3 loop is CSVGWGTEAFF. In nucleotides, the CDR3 is TGCAGCGTCGGGTGGGGAACTGAAGCTTTCTTT.

This clonotype was seen only a few times. V and J are TRBV27 and TRBJ1-6; the D is unclear. Trimming took 2 bases from V and 5 from J, leaving 7 bases between them. The CDR3 extends over 14 amino acids. From germline, CDR1 is MNHEY and CDR2 SMNVEV (reference sequence). In DNA form, the CDR3 reads TGTGCCAGCAGTTTAACTGGAAATAATTCACCCCTCCACTTT. Protein product: CASSLTGNNSPLHF.